These 23 T cell receptor beta chains originate from one sample sequenced in a study of cytomegalovirus exposure and HLA in healthy donors. The primer mix had 60 Vbeta and 13 Jbeta primers. Profiled with immunoSEQ multiplex PCR; TCRdb holds only in-frame clones, not every one. Of about 70,000 clones in the sample, 86% are singletons; the top ten hold 2%. Sequenced input: PBMCs. The receptor source for this set is a woman aged 30 to 39 in good health and CMV-seronegative.

The chain is built from TRBV6-5 and TRBJ1-1, with 7 bases matching TRBD1. Germline V CDR1 and CDR2: MNHEY, SVGAGI. Losses at the gene ends were 6 bases for V and 6 bases for J; bases not matched to a gene: 4. The length of the CDR3 is 12 residues. The CDR3 DNA follows: TGTGCCAGCAGGGACAGGACCTCTGAAGCTTTCTTT. Translation gives CASRDRTSEAFF.

The CDR3: CASSPTRDNSHEQYF. The CDR3, as DNA: TGTGCCAGCAGCCCCACGAGGGACAATTCCCACGAGCAGTACTTC. V is TRBV7-9 and J is TRBJ2-5; D may be TRBD1 (6 bases). The J call is uncertain, as TRBJ2-7 better fits the DNA end. This CDR3 is 15 amino acids long. Looked up from germline, CDR1 is SEHNR and CDR2 is FQNEAQ (reference sequence).

The chain has TRBV29-1 and TRBJ1-3; 7 bases match TRBD1. V dropped 7 bases and J dropped 4; count of bases not matched to a gene: 4. Germline CDR1 and CDR2: SQVTM and ANQGSEA. The CDR3 is made up of 12 amino acids. The CDR3, as DNA: TGCAGCGCCGGGACAGCCGGAAACACCATATATTTT. It codes for CSAGTAGNTIYF. Looking up the rest from reference TRBV29-1 and TRBJ1-3 gives the full variable domain: SAVISQKPSRDICQRGTSLTIQCQVDSQVTMMFWYRQQPGQSLTLIATANQGSEATYESGFVIDKFPISRPNLTFSTLTVSNMSPEDSSIYLCSAGTAGNTIYFGEGSWLTVV.

This chain connects TRBV14 to TRBJ1-2; D is possibly TRBD1 (6 bases). Germline CDR1 reads SGHDN; CDR2 reads FVKESK. The V gene lost 1 base and the J gene lost 5 bases, with 14 bases spanning the gap. There are 15 residues in the CDR3. CDR3 in DNA: TGTGCCAGCAGCCAAGTCGGCAGGGGATGGTATGGCTACACCTTC. This encodes CASSQVGRGWYGYTF.

The chain couples TRBV30 to TRBJ1-2; D uncertain. With 4 bases removed from V and 2 bases from J, the gap between germline ends came to 8 bases. The CDR3 has 12 amino acids. Germline CDR1 GTSNPN, CDR2 SVGIG (reference sequence). The CDR3 DNA follows: TGTGCCTGGAATGTTCTGAACTATGGCTACACCTTC. It yields the protein CAWNVLNYGYTF.

This rearrangement joins TRBV13 to TRBJ2-3; D uncertain. The CDR3 totals 16 residues. Germline loops: CDR1 PRHDT, CDR2 FYEKMQ (reference sequence). Trimming pared 0 bases from V and 4 bases from J, leaving 14 bases between. The CDR3, as DNA: TGTGCCAGCAGCTTAGGTATGGCAGGAATACCAGATACGCAGTATTTT. It translates to CASSLGMAGIPDTQYF. The full variable domain, in which reference TRBV13 and TRBJ2-3 provide the parts outside the CDR3, is AAGVIQSPRHLIKEKRETATLKCYPIPRHDTVYWYQQGPGQDPQFLISFYEKMQSDKGSIPDRFSAQQFSDYHSELNMSSLELGDSALYFCASSLGMAGIPDTQYFGPGTRLTVL.

This clone came up once. The CDR3, as DNA: TGTGCCAGCAGGGCCTTTGGGCGCCCTGAGACCCAGTACTTC. It encodes CASRAFGRPETQYF. The rearrangement uses TRBV27 and TRBJ2-5, with D unclear. Trimming took off 6 bases at V and 5 bases at J, with 16 bases between the two ends. Germline CDR1 reads MNHEY; CDR2 reads SMNVEV (reference sequence). The CDR3 covers 14 residues.

The rearrangement links TRBV7-8 to TRBJ2-1, with 7 bases that match TRBD1. Per germline, CDR1 SGHVS and CDR2 FQNEAQ. V shed 7 bases, J shed 0 bases, and the junction held 9 bases outside the gene matches. This CDR3 comprises 16 residues. The CDR3 DNA is TGTGCCAGCACCCGGGACAGTCCTCACTCCTACAATGAGCAGTTCTTC. This encodes CASTRDSPHSYNEQFF.

This sequence joins TRBV6-5 and TRBJ1-2; 11 nucleotides match TRBD1. The V and J ends lost 5 bases and 6 bases, in that order; junction bases with no gene match: 8. Germline V lookup: CDR1 MNHEY, CDR2 SVGAGI. The length of the CDR3 is 15 residues. The CDR3 DNA is TGTGCCAGCAGTGTTGGACAGGGGGCTCAAGATGGCTACACCTTC. Translated, it gives CASSVGQGAQDGYTF.

The chain couples TRBV19 to TRBJ1-5; no clear D gene. The CDR3 spans 15 residues. V lost 5 bases and J 4 bases, leaving 15 bases between the germline ends. Per the germline V gene, CDR1 is LNHDA and CDR2 is SQIVND (reference sequence). The CDR3: CASSLMRAGNQPQHF. The DNA for the CDR3 is TGTGCCAGTAGTCTTATGAGGGCGGGGAATCAGCCCCAGCATTTT.

The chain links TRBV15 to TRBJ1-3; D unclear. The germline V gene has CDR1 LNHNV and CDR2 YYDKDF (reference sequence). The CDR3 sequence is 15 residues long. Deletions cut 0 bases from V and 2 bases from J, with 8 bases between. This CDR3 is CATSRDRVAGNTIYF. The CDR3 region has the DNA TGTGCCACCAGCAGAGATCGGGTAGCTGGAAACACCATATATTTT. Filled out from reference TRBV15 and TRBJ1-3, the complete variable domain reads DAMVIQNPRYQVTQFGKPVTLSCSQTLNHNVMYWYQQKSSQAPKLLFHYYDKDFNNEADTPDNFQSRRPNTSFCFLDIRSPGLGDTAMYLCATSRDRVAGNTIYFGEGSWLTVV.

The chain combines TRBV19 with TRBJ2-2; 10 bases are shared with TRBD2. V shed 5 bases and J 7 bases; nucleotides not matched to a gene: 7. Germline V gene lookup returns CDR1 LNHDA and CDR2 SQIVND (reference sequence). This CDR3 is built from 15 residues. This chain's CDR3 is CASSSTSGNYGELFF. The CDR3 coding sequence is TGTGCCAGTAGTTCTACTAGCGGGAACTACGGGGAGCTGTTTTTT.

This clone was detected only a few times. The chain joins TRBV5-1 to TRBJ2-3; no definite D call. Trimming stripped 0 bases from V and 3 bases from J, with 5 bases between. CDR3 size: 13 residues. The germline V gene encodes CDR1 SGHRS and CDR2 YFSETQ. In DNA, the CDR3 is TGCGCCAGCAGCTTGGCCATGACAGATACGCAGTATTTT. Encoded protein: CASSLAMTDTQYF. The whole variable domain, filled in from reference TRBV5-1 and TRBJ2-3, reads KAGVTQTPRYLIKTRGQQVTLSCSPISGHRSVSWYQQTPGQGLQFLFEYFSETQRNKGNFPGRFSGRQFSNSRSEMNVSTLELGDSALYLCASSLAMTDTQYFGPGTRLTVL.

J is TRBJ1-1 and V is TRBV6-5; weak D call: TRBD1 (5 bases). The ends were cut back, 2 bases at V and 2 bases at J, with 9 bases in the middle. CDR1 and CDR2 (germline): MNHEY, SVGAGI. The CDR3 sequence is 14 residues long. The CDR3 reads CASSYGGGNTEAFF. Written as DNA, the CDR3 is TGTGCCAGCAGTTACGGGGGGGGAAACACTGAAGCTTTCTTT.

This chain connects TRBV27 to TRBJ1-6; D might be TRBD1 (5 bases). The CDR3 has 20 residues. Germline V gene sequence: CDR1 MNHEY, CDR2 SMNVEV (reference sequence). V shed 0 bases and J shed 6 bases, with 24 bases lying between them. The CDR3 bases are TGTGCCAGCAGTTTATCGGGCTATTCCTGGGCCAGGGTGATTAATTCACCCCTCCACTTT. Its translation: CASSLSGYSWARVINSPLHF.

A note on this clone: A junction boundary mismatches the germline segment, possibly from a read error. This chain uses TRBV7-9 with TRBJ1-4, with TRBD1 matching over 10 bases. The V gene's germline CDR1 is SEHNR and CDR2 FQNEAQ (reference sequence). The CDR3 totals 17 residues. CDR3 residues: CSSSPDRGRGVGEKLFF. In nucleotides, the CDR3 is TGTTCCAGCAGCCCGGACAGGGGGAGGGGGGTAGGTGAAAAACTGTTTTTT.

The chain links TRBV2 to TRBJ2-7; 10 bases match TRBD2. The V segment lost 4 bases and the J segment 2 bases; nucleotides outside the gene matches: 5. Germline V gives CDR1 SNHLY, CDR2 FYNNEI. The length of the CDR3 is 15 residues. The CDR3 coding sequence is TGTGCCAGCAGTGTTGGACTAGCGGCGACCTACGAGCAGTACTTC. This encodes CASSVGLAATYEQYF.

The chain has TRBV7-6 and TRBJ2-1; 12 bases map to TRBD2. From germline, CDR1 is SGHVS and CDR2 FNYEAQ. With 8 bases clipped from V and 7 bases from J, the junction kept 9 bases outside the gene matches. The CDR3 length is 15 residues. The CDR3 DNA is TGTGCCAGCGGAGCTAGCGGGAGGGTGGGAAATGAGCAGTTCTTC. It translates to CASGASGRVGNEQFF.

This chain joins TRBV4-2 and TRBJ2-1; 10 bases fit TRBD2. The CDR3 runs 14 residues. After removal of 4 bases from V and 15 bases from J, the junction contained 12 bases not matched to a gene. CDR1 and CDR2 from the germline V gene are LGHNA and YNFKEQ. The CDR3 region is CASSLESSGSKPFF. The CDR3 nucleotides read TGTGCCAGCAGCCTCGAATCTAGCGGGAGTAAACCGTTCTTC.

The rearrangement joins TRBV4-3 to TRBJ2-3, with D possibly TRBD2 on 7 matching bases. This CDR3 is 15 amino acids long. V gave up 4 bases and J gave up 1 base, with 12 bases separating them. Germline CDR1 reads LGHNA; CDR2 reads YSLEER. The CDR3 protein is CASSRGGRGTDTQYF. The DNA of the CDR3 is TGCGCCAGCAGCCGGGGGGGGCGAGGCACAGATACGCAGTATTTT.

The J gene is TRBJ1-4, the V gene TRBV27; tentatively, D is TRBD1 (6 bases). CDR3 length: 15 amino acids. Germline assignment: CDR1 MNHEY and CDR2 SMNVEV (reference sequence). V was pared by 4 bases and J by 8 bases, with 17 bases between. This CDR3 is CASSWGGGLGEKLFF. The CDR3 DNA reads TGTGCCAGCAGTTGGGGCGGGGGGCTAGGGGAAAAACTGTTTTTT.

V and J are TRBV5-5 and TRBJ2-5, with 9 bases identical to TRBD1. The CDR3 totals 14 residues. V lost 2 bases to trimming and J lost 4 bases; unmatched junction nucleotides: 3. Germline CDR1 is SGHKS and CDR2 is YYEKEE (reference sequence). The CDR3 reads CASSFGTGSETQYF. The CDR3 DNA follows: TGTGCCAGCAGCTTCGGGACAGGGTCAGAGACCCAGTACTTC.

This clone was seen a few times. This rearrangement joins TRBV6-5 to TRBJ2-4, with unresolved D. Between the trimmed V and J ends, which lost 0 bases and 1 base, there was a span of 7 bases. The CDR3 runs to 15 residues. Germline V gene data show CDR1 as MNHEY and CDR2 as SVGAGI. CDR3 DNA sequence: TGTGCCAGCAGTTACTCTATAGAGGCCAAAAACATTCAGTACTTC. Protein product: CASSYSIEAKNIQYF.